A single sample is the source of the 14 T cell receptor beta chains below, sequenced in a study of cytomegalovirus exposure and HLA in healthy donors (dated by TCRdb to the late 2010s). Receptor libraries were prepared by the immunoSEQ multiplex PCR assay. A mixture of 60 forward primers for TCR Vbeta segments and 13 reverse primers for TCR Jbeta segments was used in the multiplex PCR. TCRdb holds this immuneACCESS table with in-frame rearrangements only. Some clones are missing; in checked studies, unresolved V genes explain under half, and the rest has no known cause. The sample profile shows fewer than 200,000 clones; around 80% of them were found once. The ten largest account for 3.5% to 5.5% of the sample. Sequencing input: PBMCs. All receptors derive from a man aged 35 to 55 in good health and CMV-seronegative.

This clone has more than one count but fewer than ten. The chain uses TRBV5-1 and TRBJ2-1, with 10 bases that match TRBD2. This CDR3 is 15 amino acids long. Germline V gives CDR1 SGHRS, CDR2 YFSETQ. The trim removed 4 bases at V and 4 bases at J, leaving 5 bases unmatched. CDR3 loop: CASSQTSGEYNEQFF. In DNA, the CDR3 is TGCGCCAGCAGCCAAACTAGCGGGGAGTACAATGAGCAGTTCTTC.

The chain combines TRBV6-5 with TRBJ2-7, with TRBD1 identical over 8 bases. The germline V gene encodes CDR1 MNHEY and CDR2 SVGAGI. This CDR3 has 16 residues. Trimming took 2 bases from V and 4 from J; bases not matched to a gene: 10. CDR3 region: CASSYLRGQGLYEQYF. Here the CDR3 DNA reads TGTGCCAGCAGTTACCTTCGCGGACAGGGCCTTTACGAGCAGTACTTC.

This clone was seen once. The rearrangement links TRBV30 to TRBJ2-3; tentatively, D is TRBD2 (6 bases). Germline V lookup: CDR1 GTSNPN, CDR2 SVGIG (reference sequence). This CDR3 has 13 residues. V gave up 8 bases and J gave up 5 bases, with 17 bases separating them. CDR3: CARGRRERDTQYF. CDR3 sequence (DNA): TGTGCCCGGGGGAGGAGGGAAAGAGATACGCAGTATTTT.

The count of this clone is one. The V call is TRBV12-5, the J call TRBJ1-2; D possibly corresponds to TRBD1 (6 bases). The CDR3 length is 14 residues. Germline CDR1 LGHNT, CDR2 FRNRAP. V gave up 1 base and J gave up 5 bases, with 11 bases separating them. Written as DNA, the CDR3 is TGTGCTAGTGGTTTGGGGACAGAGATATATGGCTACACCTTC. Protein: CASGLGTEIYGYTF.

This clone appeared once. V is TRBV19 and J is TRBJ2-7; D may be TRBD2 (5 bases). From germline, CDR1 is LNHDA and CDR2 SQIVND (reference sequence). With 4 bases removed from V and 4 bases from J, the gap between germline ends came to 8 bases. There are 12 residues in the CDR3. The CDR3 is CASSNGGYEQYF. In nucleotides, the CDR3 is TGTGCCAGTAGTAACGGCGGGTACGAGCAGTACTTC.

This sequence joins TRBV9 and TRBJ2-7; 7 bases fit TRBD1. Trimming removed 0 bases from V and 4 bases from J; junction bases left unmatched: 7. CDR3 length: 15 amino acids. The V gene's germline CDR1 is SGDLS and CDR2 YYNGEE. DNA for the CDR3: TGTGCCAGCAGCGTAGGAGGGACAGATCTTTACGAGCAGTACTTC. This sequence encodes CASSVGGTDLYEQYF.

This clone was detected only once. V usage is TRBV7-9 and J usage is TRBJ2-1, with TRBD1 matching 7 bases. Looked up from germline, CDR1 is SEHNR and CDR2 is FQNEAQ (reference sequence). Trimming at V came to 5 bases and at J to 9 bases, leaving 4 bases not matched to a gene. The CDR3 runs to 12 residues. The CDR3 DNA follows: TGTGCCAGCAGCCCACAGGGGAGTGAGCAGTTCTTC. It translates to CASSPQGSEQFF.

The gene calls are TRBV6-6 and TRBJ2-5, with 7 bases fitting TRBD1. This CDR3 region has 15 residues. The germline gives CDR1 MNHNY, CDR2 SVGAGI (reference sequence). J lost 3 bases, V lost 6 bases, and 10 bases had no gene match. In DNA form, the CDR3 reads TGTGCCAGCAGCCTCAAACAGGGGTCGGAAGAGACCCAGTACTTC. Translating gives CASSLKQGSEETQYF.

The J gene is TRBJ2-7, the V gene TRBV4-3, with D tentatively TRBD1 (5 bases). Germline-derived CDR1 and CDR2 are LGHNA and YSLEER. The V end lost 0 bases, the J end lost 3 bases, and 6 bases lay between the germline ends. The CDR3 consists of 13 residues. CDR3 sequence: CASSQDRGYEQYF. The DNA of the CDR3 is TGCGCCAGCAGCCAAGATAGGGGCTACGAGCAGTACTTC.

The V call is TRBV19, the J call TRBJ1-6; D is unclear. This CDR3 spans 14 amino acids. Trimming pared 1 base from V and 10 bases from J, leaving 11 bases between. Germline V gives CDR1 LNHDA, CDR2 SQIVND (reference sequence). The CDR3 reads CASSIAGFRSPLHF. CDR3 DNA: TGTGCCAGTAGTATAGCCGGGTTTCGGTCACCCCTCCACTTT.

CDR3 DNA: TGTGCCAGCAGATTGGACAGGGTAAAACCCAATGAGCAGTTCTTC. Amino acids: CASRLDRVKPNEQFF. The chain uses TRBV7-2 and TRBJ2-1; 8 nucleotides match TRBD1. After removal of 6 bases from V and 6 bases from J, the junction contained 10 bases not matched to a gene. Per the germline V gene, CDR1 is SGHTA and CDR2 is FQGNSA. The CDR3 spans 15 residues. Complete variable domain (other parts from reference TRBV7-2 and TRBJ2-1): GAGVSQSPSNKVTEKGKDVELRCDPISGHTALYWYRQSLGQGLEFLIYFQGNSAPDKSGLPSDRFSAERTGGSVSTLTIQRTQQEDSAVYLCASRLDRVKPNEQFFGPGTRLTVL.

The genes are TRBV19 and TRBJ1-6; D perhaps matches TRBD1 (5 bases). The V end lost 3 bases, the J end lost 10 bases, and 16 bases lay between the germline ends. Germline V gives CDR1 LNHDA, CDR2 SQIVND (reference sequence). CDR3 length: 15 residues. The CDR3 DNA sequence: TGTGCCAGTAGTATCCCGACAGCCAGACGCTCACCCCTCCACTTT. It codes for CASSIPTARRSPLHF.

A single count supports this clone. The CDR3 DNA reads as TGCGCCAGCAGCCAAGATTACGGGGGGGGTTACAATGAGCAGTTCTTC. It is translated as CASSQDYGGGYNEQFF. The rearrangement joins TRBV4-3 to TRBJ2-1, with 8 bases lining up with TRBD2. V shed 0 bases, J shed 4 bases, and the junction held 5 bases outside the gene matches. This CDR3 comprises 16 residues. Germline values: CDR1 LGHNA, CDR2 YSLEER.

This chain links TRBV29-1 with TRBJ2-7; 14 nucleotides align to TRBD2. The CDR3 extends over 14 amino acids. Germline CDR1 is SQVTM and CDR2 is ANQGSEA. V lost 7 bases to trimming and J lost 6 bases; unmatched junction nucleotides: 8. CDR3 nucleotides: TGCAGCGCCGGGACTAGCGGGGGTCGGGGCGAGCAGTACTTC. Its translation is CSAGTSGGRGEQYF.